This TCR beta chain came from a study of blood T cell repertoires in COVID-19. Looking at the study overall: Samples taken during acute and convalescent COVID-19 were collected in the United States, Italy and Spain. PBMCs, B-cell-depleted T cells, or T cells were the source of the cDNA or gDNA that made up the material.

Original analysis: The authors estimated nucleated cell counts from reference gene primer amplification. TCRdb keeps only in-frame clones here, not all; method: immunoSEQ multiplex PCR. V, J and clone size were drawn from that table, and D and trimming were deduced from the DNA. Found here are 150,000 to 200,000 clones, around nine tenths of them singletons; the top ten hold about 0.96%. Trimming cost V 5 bases and J 2 bases; bases outside gene matches: 5. Per germline, CDR1 SGHTA and CDR2 FQGNSA. CDR3 length equals 14 residues. The chain employs TRBV7-2 and TRBJ2-5; 7 bases map to TRBD2. The source is a young woman who had recovered from COVID-19. Sequencing was carried out using peripheral blood. CDR3 amino acids: CASSERGWQETQYF. DNA of the CDR3: TGTGCCAGCAGCGAGCGGGGTTGGCAAGAGACCCAGTACTTC.